Listed below are T cell receptor beta chains from one sample, sequenced in a study of blood T cells in healthy people across ages. TCRdb re-analysed the 5' RACE reads in MiXCR, keeping a single row per CDR3 protein. This table holds around 1.5 million distinct CDR3 sequences, 59% found once. Sequencing was performed on blood. These receptor sequences come from a young man in good health. CDR3s include the opening cysteine and the closing phenylalanine or tryptophan. The order of the fields is D gene, J gene, V gene, clone size, CDR3 protein, CDR3 DNA. The D gene is left open where the match is weak. The listing skips clone size in some rows; elsewhere it reads once, few, many or a size class.

D: TRBD1; J: TRBJ2-4; V: TRBV4-1; size: -; CDR3: CASSQDTGTVGLVRYF; DNA: TGCGCCAGCAGCCAAGACACAGGGACAGTCGGGCTAGTTCGGTACTTC
D: -; J: TRBJ2-7; V: TRBV28; size: -; CDR3: CASSFDIDEQYF; DNA: TGTGCCAGCAGTTTTGACATCGACGAGCAGTACTTC
D: -; J: TRBJ2-7; V: TRBV6-6; size: few; CDR3: CASRTWGEQYF; DNA: TGTGCCAGCAGGACTTGGGGCGAGCAGTACTTC
D: -; J: TRBJ2-5; V: TRBV4-3; size: -; CDR3: CASSQGASPQETQYF; DNA: TGCGCCAGCAGCCAAGGGGCGTCTCCCCAAGAGACCCAGTACTTC
D: -; J: TRBJ2-2; V: TRBV7-9; size: -; CDR3: CASSLRDSSTGELFF; DNA: TGTGCCAGCAGCTTAAGGGACTCAAGCACCGGGGAGCTGTTTTTT
D: -; J: TRBJ2-2; V: TRBV5-1; size: -; CDR3: CASSPGLHDTGELFF; DNA: TGCGCCAGCAGCCCGGGCTTGCATGACACCGGGGAGCTGTTTTTT
D: -; J: TRBJ2-1; V: TRBV29-1; size: few; CDR3: CSVEGTLSYNEQFF; DNA: TGCAGCGTTGAGGGAACCCTCTCCTACAATGAGCAGTTCTTC
D: -; J: TRBJ1-2; V: TRBV7-9; size: few; CDR3: CASSLGGTGTPGGYTF; DNA: TGTGCCAGCAGCTTAGGGGGTACCGGGACACCAGGCGGCTACACCTTC
D: -; J: TRBJ2-3; V: TRBV6-2/TRBV6-3; size: -; CDR3: CASSEGMQGSTDTQYF; DNA: TGTGCCAGCAGCGAGGGGATGCAGGGAAGCACAGATACGCAGTATTTT
D: -; J: TRBJ2-1; V: TRBV11-2; size: -; CDR3: CASRHSGSSYNEQFF; DNA: TGTGCCAGCAGACACAGCGGAAGCTCCTACAATGAGCAGTTCTTC
D: -; J: TRBJ2-5; V: TRBV28; size: once; CDR3: CASRIDSTQYF; DNA: TGTGCCAGCAGAATCGATAGTACCCAGTACTTC
D: TRBD1; J: TRBJ1-2; V: TRBV6-1; size: once; CDR3: CASSEVGGQVRTNYGYTF; DNA: TGTGCCAGCAGTGAAGTGGGGGGACAGGTCAGGACTAACTATGGCTACACCTTC
D: TRBD1; J: TRBJ2-1; V: TRBV11-2; size: few; CDR3: CASSLDRYGANEQFF; DNA: TGTGCCAGCAGCTTGGACAGGTATGGGGCCAATGAGCAGTTCTTC
D: -; J: TRBJ2-3; V: TRBV27; size: -; CDR3: CASSLSEGPFSSTDTQYF; DNA: TGTGCCAGCAGTTTATCCGAGGGACCTTTCTCTAGCACAGATACGCAGTATTTT
D: -; J: TRBJ2-1; V: TRBV3-1; size: -; CDR3: CASSPPTTGDNEQFF; DNA: TGTGCCAGCAGCCCGCCTACGACAGGTGACAATGAGCAGTTCTTC
D: -; J: TRBJ1-2; V: TRBV20-1; size: few; CDR3: CSASDGQFGYTF; DNA: TGCAGTGCCTCGGACGGACAGTTCGGCTACACCTTC
D: -; J: TRBJ2-7; V: TRBV3-1; size: -; CDR3: CASSQDIGQIYEQYF; DNA: TGTGCCAGCAGCCAAGATATTGGACAGATTTACGAGCAGTACTTC
D: TRBD1; J: TRBJ1-1; V: TRBV7-9; size: -; CDR3: CASSQFGTVPEAFF; DNA: TGTGCCAGCAGCCAGTTTGGGACAGTCCCTGAAGCTTTCTTT
D: TRBD2; J: TRBJ2-1; V: TRBV6-2/TRBV6-3; size: once; CDR3: CASSPLRLAGDYNEQFF; DNA: TGTGCCAGCAGCCCATTGCGACTAGCGGGGGACTACAATGAGCAGTTCTTC
D: TRBD1; J: TRBJ2-7; V: TRBV7-9; size: many; CDR3: CASSFRDSPPYEQYF; DNA: TGTGCCAGCAGCTTCCGGGACAGCCCACCCTACGAGCAGTACTTC
D: -; J: TRBJ2-1; V: TRBV7-9; size: few; CDR3: CASSTSANEQFF; DNA: TGTGCCAGCAGTACAAGCGCGAATGAGCAGTTCTTC
D: -; J: TRBJ2-5; V: TRBV29-1; size: -; CDR3: CSVTYGNSYNEQYF; DNA: TGCAGCGTCACTTACGGGAATTCCTACAATGAGCAGTACTTC
D: -; J: TRBJ2-5; V: TRBV10-3; size: -; CDR3: CAISKDSQETQYF; DNA: TGTGCCATCAGTAAGGACAGCCAAGAGACCCAGTACTTC
D: -; J: TRBJ2-3; V: TRBV9; size: -; CDR3: CASSLPDNTDTQYF; DNA: TGTGCCAGCAGCTTACCGGACAACACAGATACGCAGTATTTT
D: TRBD2; J: TRBJ2-1; V: TRBV12-3/TRBV12-4; size: -; CDR3: CASSPSGRFYNEQFF; DNA: TGTGCCAGCAGTCCTAGCGGGAGGTTCTACAATGAGCAGTTCTTC
D: TRBD1; J: TRBJ2-7; V: TRBV29-1; size: -; CDR3: CSVRTGTPYEQYF; DNA: TGCAGCGTCAGGACAGGGACGCCCTACGAGCAGTACTTC
D: -; J: TRBJ1-5; V: TRBV6-2/TRBV6-3; size: -; CDR3: CASSYWQDVGTENQPQHF; DNA: TGTGCCAGCAGTTATTGGCAGGATGTTGGGACCGAAAATCAGCCCCAGCATTTT
D: -; J: TRBJ1-1; V: TRBV14; size: -; CDR3: CASSQLDLNTEAFF; DNA: TGTGCCAGCAGCCAATTGGATTTGAACACTGAAGCTTTCTTT
D: -; J: TRBJ1-4; V: TRBV4-3; size: -; CDR3: CASSQERGGWEKLFF; DNA: TGCGCCAGCAGCCAAGAAAGGGGGGGCTGGGAAAAACTGTTTTTT